Sequencing of this T cell receptor (beta chain) was carried out in a study of T cell changes during pregnancy in multiple sclerosis. Profiling relied on immunoSEQ multiplex PCR, and the TCRdb table lists in-frame clones only, not all of them. The sample records some 60,000 clones, 80% to 90% being singletons. Trimming shortened V by 5 bases and J by 1 base, and 8 bases separated the two germline ends. There are 13 residues in the CDR3. Per germline, CDR1 SNHLY and CDR2 FYNNEI. The sequencing input was peripheral blood from another person, used as feeder cells. V and J are TRBV2 and TRBJ1-1; D remains unclear. The clonotype originates from a human donor whose cells served as feeder cells for cultures in a pregnancy study. CDR3 sequence reads: CASSTHGNTEAFF. The CDR3 region has the DNA TGTGCCAGCAGTACACATGGGAACACTGAAGCTTTCTTT.